Shown below are 2 T cell receptor beta chains from a single sample sequenced in a study of control samples from healthy donors and cancer patients. Using immunoSEQ multiplex PCR, the repertoire was profiled, and TCRdb retains in-frame clones only, with some absent. The data contain around 180,000 clones, 80% to 90% of them singletons. What was sequenced was blood. All receptors come from a young woman in good health.

As DNA, the CDR3 is TGCAGTGCTCAGACAGGATACGAGCAGTACTTC. It is translated as CSAQTGYEQYF. The chain employs TRBV20-1 and TRBJ2-7; a possible D gene is TRBD1 (6 bases). Trimming pared 5 bases from V and 4 bases from J, leaving 9 bases between. Germline-derived CDR1 and CDR2 are DFQATT and SNEGSKA (reference sequence). The CDR3 covers 11 residues.

The rearrangement uses TRBV10-1 and TRBJ2-2; 10 bases fit TRBD1. Germline V gene sequence: CDR1 WNHNN, CDR2 SYGVQD (reference sequence). This CDR3 spans 17 amino acids. Trimming at V came to 6 bases and at J to 3 bases, leaving 10 bases not matched to a gene. This chain's CDR3 is CASRPGQGRSDTGELFF. CDR3 bases: TGCGCCAGCAGGCCGGGACAGGGGAGATCAGACACCGGGGAGCTGTTTTTT.